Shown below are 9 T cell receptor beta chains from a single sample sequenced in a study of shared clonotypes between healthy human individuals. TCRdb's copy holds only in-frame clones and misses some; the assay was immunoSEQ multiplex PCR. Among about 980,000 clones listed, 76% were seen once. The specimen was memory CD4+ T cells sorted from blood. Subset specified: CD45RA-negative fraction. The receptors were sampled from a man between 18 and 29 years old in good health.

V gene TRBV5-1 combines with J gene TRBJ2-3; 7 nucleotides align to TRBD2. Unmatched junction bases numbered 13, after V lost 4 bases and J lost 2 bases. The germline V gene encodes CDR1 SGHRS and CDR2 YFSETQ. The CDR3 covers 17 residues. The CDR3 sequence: CASSPPTSQPPTDTQYF. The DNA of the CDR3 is TGCGCCAGCAGCCCCCCGACTAGCCAACCTCCCACAGATACGCAGTATTTT.

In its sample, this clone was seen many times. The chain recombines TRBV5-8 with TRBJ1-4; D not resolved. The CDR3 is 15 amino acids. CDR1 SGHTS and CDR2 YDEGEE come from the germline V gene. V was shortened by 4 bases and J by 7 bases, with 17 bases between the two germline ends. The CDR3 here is CASSRRAGSSEKLFF. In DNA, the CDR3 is TGTGCCAGCAGCCGCCGCGCCGGGAGTAGTGAAAAACTGTTTTTT.

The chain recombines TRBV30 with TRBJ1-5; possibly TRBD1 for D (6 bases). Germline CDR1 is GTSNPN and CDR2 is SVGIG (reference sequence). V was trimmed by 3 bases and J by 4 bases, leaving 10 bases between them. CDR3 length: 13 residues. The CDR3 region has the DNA TGTGCCTGGAGCGACACAGGGAATCAGCCCCAGCATTTT. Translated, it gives CAWSDTGNQPQHF.

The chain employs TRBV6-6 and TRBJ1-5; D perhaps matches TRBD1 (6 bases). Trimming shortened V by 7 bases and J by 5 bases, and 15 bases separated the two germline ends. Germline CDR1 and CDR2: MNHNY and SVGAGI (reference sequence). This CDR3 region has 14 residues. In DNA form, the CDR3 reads TGTGCCAGCAACAACGGACAGATTGATCAGCCCCAGCATTTT. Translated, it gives CASNNGQIDQPQHF.

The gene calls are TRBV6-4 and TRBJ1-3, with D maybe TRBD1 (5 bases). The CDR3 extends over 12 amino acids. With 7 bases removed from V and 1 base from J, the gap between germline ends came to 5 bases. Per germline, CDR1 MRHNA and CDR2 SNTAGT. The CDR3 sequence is CASTGSGNTIYF. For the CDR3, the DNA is TGTGCCAGCACAGGGTCTGGAAACACCATATATTTT.

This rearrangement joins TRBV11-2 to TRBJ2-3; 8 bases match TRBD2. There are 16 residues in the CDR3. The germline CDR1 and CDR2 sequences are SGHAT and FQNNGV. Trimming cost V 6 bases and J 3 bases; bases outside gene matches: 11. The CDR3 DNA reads TGTGCCAGCAGTTTCTTAGTGAGCGGGAGTACAGATACGCAGTATTTT. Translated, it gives CASSFLVSGSTDTQYF.

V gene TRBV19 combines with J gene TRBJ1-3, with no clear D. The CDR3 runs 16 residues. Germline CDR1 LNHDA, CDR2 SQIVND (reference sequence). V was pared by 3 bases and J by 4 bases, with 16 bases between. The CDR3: CASSIISPRGGNTIYF. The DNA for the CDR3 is TGTGCCAGTAGTATTATCTCTCCTCGGGGAGGAAACACCATATATTTT. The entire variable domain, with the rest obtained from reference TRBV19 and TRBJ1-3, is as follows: DGGITQSPKYLFRKEGQNVTLSCEQNLNHDAMYWYRQDPGQGLRLIYYSQIVNDFQKGDIAEGYSVSREKKESFPLTVTSAQKNPTAFYLCASSIISPRGGNTIYFGEGSWLTVV.

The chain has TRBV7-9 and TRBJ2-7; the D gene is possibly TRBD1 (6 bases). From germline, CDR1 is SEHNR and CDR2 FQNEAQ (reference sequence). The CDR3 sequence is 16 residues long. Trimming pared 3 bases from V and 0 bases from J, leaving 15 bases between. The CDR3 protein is CASSLIATGSSYEQYF. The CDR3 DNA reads TGTGCCAGCAGCTTGATTGCGACAGGTAGCTCCTACGAGCAGTACTTC.

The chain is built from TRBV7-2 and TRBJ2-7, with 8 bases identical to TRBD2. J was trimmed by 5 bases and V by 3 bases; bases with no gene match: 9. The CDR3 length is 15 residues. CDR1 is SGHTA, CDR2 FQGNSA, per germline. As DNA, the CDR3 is TGTGCCAGCAGCTTGAATAGCGGGAACAGCCACGAGCAGTACTTC. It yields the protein CASSLNSGNSHEQYF.